One and the same sample provided the 21 T cell receptor beta chains below, sequenced in a study of identical twins. TCRdb independently ran MiXCR on the 5' RACE reads; one entry per CDR3 protein. This repertoire shows some 1,600,000 distinct CDR3 sequences, more than 30% found once; its top ten account for roughly 0.3%. The sequenced sample was cord blood. These receptors were collected from a newborn girl in good health.

The chain carries TRBV14 and TRBJ2-1, with a possible D match to TRBD1 (6 bases). This CDR3 spans 14 amino acids. With 4 bases removed from V and 4 bases from J, the gap between germline ends came to 11 bases. Germline V gene lookup returns CDR1 SGHDN and CDR2 FVKESK. The DNA for the CDR3 is TGTGCCAGCAGCCCGTGGGGACATTACAATGAGCAGTTCTTC. Amino acids: CASSPWGHYNEQFF.

The V gene is TRBV30, the J gene TRBJ1-2; D not resolved. The germline gives CDR1 GTSNPN, CDR2 SVGIG (reference sequence). V was clipped by 1 base and J by 4 bases, with 10 bases between them. The CDR3 has 13 residues. As DNA, the CDR3 is TGTGCCTGGAGTGACGGCGGAGTCTATGGCTACACCTTC. Translated: CAWSDGGVYGYTF.

This clonotype was seen a handful of times. The chain joins TRBV6-5 to TRBJ2-3; either TRBD1 or TRBD2 may supply D (5 bases each). The CDR3 contains 13 residues. V was trimmed by 9 bases and J by 2 bases, leaving 12 bases between them. CDR1 is MNHEY and CDR2 is SVGAGI in the germline V gene. CDR3 nucleotide sequence: TGTGCCAGTCTGGGGACCTTCACAGATACGCAGTATTTT. Translating it yields CASLGTFTDTQYF.

This clonotype was observed at least ten times. V is TRBV7-9 and J is TRBJ1-4, with no clear D. Germline loops: CDR1 SEHNR, CDR2 FQNEAQ (reference sequence). This CDR3 has 13 residues. V was clipped by 2 bases and J by 3 bases, with 4 bases between them. The CDR3 region is CASSLRPNEKLFF. CDR3 DNA: TGTGCCAGCAGCTTACGACCTAATGAAAAACTGTTTTTT.

This clonotype has a single count. V is TRBV12-3 or TRBV12-4 and J is TRBJ1-2, with TRBD1 as a possible D gene (6 bases). CDR3 length: 16 amino acids. Trimming left V 1 base short and J 6 bases short, with 18 bases between. CDR3 sequence: CASSLGGRGIRDGYTF. The CDR3 region has the DNA TGTGCCAGCAGTTTAGGGGGGCGAGGAATTAGAGATGGCTACACCTTC.

The rearrangement joins TRBV12-3 or TRBV12-4 to TRBJ2-5, with D hard to call. The CDR3 runs 10 residues. Trimming took 8 bases from V and 6 from J, leaving 7 bases between them. The CDR3, as DNA: TGTGCCAGCGCCCGGAAGACCCAGTACTTC. Encoded protein: CASARKTQYF.

This clonotype was observed a few times. The chain combines TRBV4-1 with TRBJ2-7; weak D call: TRBD1 (6 bases). CDR1 is MGHRA and CDR2 is YSYEKL in the germline V gene. This CDR3 has 14 residues. V lost 4 bases to trimming and J lost 2 bases, with 12 bases between them. CDR3 sequence: CASSPEQGTYEQYF. CDR3 DNA sequence: TGCGCCAGCAGCCCAGAACAGGGTACCTACGAGCAGTACTTC.

This clonotype was observed a handful of times. V is TRBV9 and J is TRBJ2-5, with D perhaps matching TRBD1 or TRBD2 (5 bases each). The V end lost 2 bases, the J end lost 3 bases, and 14 bases lay between the germline ends. The length of the CDR3 is 15 residues. The V gene's germline CDR1 is SGDLS and CDR2 YYNGEE. CDR3 sequence reads: CASSVEGFSEETQYF. CDR3 bases: TGTGCCAGCAGCGTTGAGGGGTTCTCGGAAGAGACCCAGTACTTC. Full variable domain (rest looked up from reference TRBV9 and TRBJ2-5): DSGVTQTPKHLITATGQRVTLRCSPRSGDLSVYWYQQSLDQGLQFLIQYYNGEERAKGNILERFSAQQFPDLHSELNLSSLELGDSALYFCASSVEGFSEETQYFGPGTRLLVL.

The CDR3, as DNA: TGTGCCAGCAGCTTAGGGGGGACTAGCGGGTTCTTTCAATTGTTCTTC. It is translated as CASSLGGTSGFFQLFF. The rearrangement links TRBV11-2 to TRBJ2-1; 12 bases align to TRBD2. The CDR3 spans 16 residues. Germline CDR1 is SGHAT and CDR2 is FQNNGV. V was clipped by 1 base and J by 15 bases; unmatched bases: 13.

This chain links TRBV28 with TRBJ1-1, with a weak D call TRBD1 (6 bases). The CDR3 covers 12 residues. Trimming removed 5 bases at V and 10 bases at J, with 14 bases between. From germline, CDR1 is MDHEN and CDR2 SYDVKM. CDR3 loop: CASSVQQGVAFF. The DNA of the CDR3 is TGTGCCAGCAGTGTTCAACAGGGTGTAGCTTTCTTT.

In regard to this clonotype: A read error is possible here, since a much larger clone lies one base away. The V and J genes are TRBV25-1 and TRBJ1-2; the D is unclear. Germline assignment: CDR1 MGHDK and CDR2 SYGVNS. The CDR3 spans 14 residues. The CDR3 region is CAGSRGAYLYGYTF. The DNA of the CDR3 is TGTGCCGGCAGTCGCGGAGCGTACCTCTATGGCTACACCTTC.

In its sample, this clonotype was seen once. The chain joins TRBV30 to TRBJ1-5; weak D call: TRBD1 (6 bases). CDR3 length equals 13 residues. Germline CDR1 reads GTSNPN; CDR2 reads SVGIG (reference sequence). Trimming removed 1 base from V and 3 bases from J, with 7 bases in between. CDR3 amino acids: CAWSDRANQPQHF. Written as DNA, the CDR3 is TGTGCCTGGAGTGACAGGGCCAATCAGCCCCAGCATTTT.

The rearrangement uses TRBV9 and TRBJ1-4; TRBD1 agrees at 8 bases. Germline CDR1 reads SGDLS; CDR2 reads YYNGEE. This CDR3 comprises 14 residues. Trimming took 0 bases from V and 5 from J; bases not matched to a gene: 0. CDR3 coding DNA: TGTGCCAGCAGCGTAGCAGGGGGCAATGAAAAACTGTTTTTT. Amino acids: CASSVAGGNEKLFF.

The chain couples TRBV9 to TRBJ2-1; 13 bases are a match to TRBD2. The better agreement between TRBJ2-7 and the DNA end casts doubt on the J call. This CDR3 region has 18 residues. Germline V gene lookup returns CDR1 SGDLS and CDR2 YYNGEE. The CDR3 is CASSVTSGRPGSYNEQYF. DNA for the CDR3: TGTGCCAGCAGCGTGACTAGCGGGAGGCCGGGCTCCTACAATGAGCAGTACTTC.

This clonotype was found a few times. The V call is TRBV5-1, the J call TRBJ2-1, with D maybe TRBD2 (6 bases). The CDR3 runs 15 residues. Per germline, CDR1 SGHRS and CDR2 YFSETQ. The ends were cut back, 3 bases at V and 0 bases at J, with 10 bases in the middle. The CDR3 nucleotides are TGCGCCAGCAGCTACCGGGACTTCTCCTACAATGAGCAGTTCTTC. Its translation is CASSYRDFSYNEQFF.

This clonotype has just a few counts. This sequence joins TRBV3-1 and TRBJ2-1; D gene ambiguous. CDR3 length equals 12 residues. The V gene lost 4 bases and the J gene lost 10 bases, with 11 bases spanning the gap. CDR1 and CDR2 from the germline V gene are LGHDT and YNNKEL (reference sequence). The CDR3: CASSLHQTEQFF. In DNA, the CDR3 is TGTGCCAGCAGCCTACATCAGACGGAGCAGTTCTTC.

The chain uses TRBV7-8 and TRBJ1-4, with D possibly being TRBD1 (5 bases). Germline CDR1 and CDR2: SGHVS and FQNEAQ. The CDR3 is 17 amino acids. Trimming shortened V by 1 base and J by 0 bases, and 12 bases separated the two germline ends. The CDR3 nucleotides are TGTGCCAGCAGCTTAGGCCGACAGCTTGCAACTAATGAAAAACTGTTTTTT. Its translation: CASSLGRQLATNEKLFF.

This clonotype turned up a few times. The chain joins TRBV20-1 to TRBJ2-4, with a possible D match to TRBD1 (5 bases). This CDR3 is built from 15 residues. Germline V gives CDR1 DFQATT, CDR2 SNEGSKA (reference sequence). With 6 bases removed from V and 1 base from J, the gap between germline ends came to 16 bases. Here the CDR3 DNA reads TGCAGTGCAGGGGTAGGATCAGTGGCCAAAAACATTCAGTACTTC. This sequence encodes CSAGVGSVAKNIQYF.

The chain combines TRBV28 with TRBJ2-2, with 7 bases fitting TRBD2. V trimming: 7 bases; J trimming: 5 bases; junction bases outside the gene matches: 22. The CDR3 is 19 amino acids. CDR1 is MDHEN, CDR2 SYDVKM, per germline. CDR3 nucleotide sequence: TGTGCCAGCAAGGCACTTGGGGAGGGTACCCCTGACAGAACCGGGGAGCTGTTTTTT. It codes for CASKALGEGTPDRTGELFF.

This clonotype was observed many times. V gene TRBV7-2 combines with J gene TRBJ2-7; D is ambiguous. Germline V gene lookup returns CDR1 SGHTA and CDR2 FQGNSA. Trimming cost V 2 bases and J 5 bases, with 4 bases left between them. The CDR3 length is 11 residues. In DNA, the CDR3 is TGTGCCAGCAGCTTATTCCACGAGCAGTACTTC. Translated: CASSLFHEQYF.

J is TRBJ2-1 and V is TRBV9; TRBD2 matches 9 bases. The CDR3 covers 17 residues. The germline CDR1 and CDR2 sequences are SGDLS and YYNGEE. The J segment lost 1 base and the V segment lost 0 bases, leaving 5 bases of the junction unmatched. The CDR3 is CASSVVPSGDSYNEQFF. The CDR3 nucleotides are TGTGCCAGCAGCGTAGTGCCTAGCGGGGATTCCTACAATGAGCAGTTCTTC.